This TCR beta chain was sequenced in a study of pediatric ulcerative colitis. Clones were sequenced by immunoSEQ multiplex PCR, and TCRdb holds only the in-frame ones, with some missing. The repertoire consists of 44,000 or so clones, with around 79% occurring once and the leading ten covering 3% to 4.5%. During colonoscopy, one to two rectal pinch biopsies were collected. Trimming shortened V by 3 bases and J by 5 bases, and 10 bases separated the two germline ends. The CDR3 sequence is 13 residues long. Germline-derived CDR1 and CDR2 are SEHNR and FQNEAQ (reference sequence). The receptor comes from a girl aged 10-17 years with moderate ulcerative colitis. This chain links TRBV7-9 with TRBJ2-5; D is unclear. The specimen sequenced was gut tissue. CDR3 DNA: TGTGCCAGCAGCTTGGACCCACGGGAGACCCAGTACTTC. This encodes CASSLDPRETQYF.